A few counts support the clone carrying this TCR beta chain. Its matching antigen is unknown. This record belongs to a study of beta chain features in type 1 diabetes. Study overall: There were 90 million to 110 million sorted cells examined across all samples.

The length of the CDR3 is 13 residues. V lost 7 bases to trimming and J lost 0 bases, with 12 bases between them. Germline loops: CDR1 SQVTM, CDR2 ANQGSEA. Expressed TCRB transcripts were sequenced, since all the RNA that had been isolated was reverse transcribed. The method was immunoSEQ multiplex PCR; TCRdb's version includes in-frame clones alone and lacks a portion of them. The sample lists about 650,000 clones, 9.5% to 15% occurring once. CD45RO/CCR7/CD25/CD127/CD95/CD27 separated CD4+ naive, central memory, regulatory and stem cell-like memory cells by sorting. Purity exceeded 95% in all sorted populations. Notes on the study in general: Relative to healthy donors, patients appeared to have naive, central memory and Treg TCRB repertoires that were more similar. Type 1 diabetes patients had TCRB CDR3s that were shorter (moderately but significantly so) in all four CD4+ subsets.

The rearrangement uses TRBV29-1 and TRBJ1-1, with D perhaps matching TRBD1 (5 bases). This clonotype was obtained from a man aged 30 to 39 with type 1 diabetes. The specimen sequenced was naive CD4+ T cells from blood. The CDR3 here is CSAPQALNTEAFF. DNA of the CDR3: TGCAGCGCCCCACAGGCATTGAACACTGAAGCTTTCTTT.